This T cell receptor beta chain emerged from a study of T cell changes during pregnancy in multiple sclerosis. Trimming shortened V by 5 bases and J by 0 bases, and 8 bases separated the two germline ends. CDR3 length: 14 residues. CDR1 and CDR2 from the germline V gene are SGHRS and YFSETQ. Here immunoSEQ multiplex PCR was the method, and the copy in TCRdb shows in-frame clones only, minus some. There are about 120,000 clones in the sample; about 94% occur only once, and less than 7.5% lies in the top ten. This sequence joins TRBV5-1 and TRBJ1-4; no firm D call. This sequence originates from a female donor with multiple sclerosis, enrolled in a pregnancy study. The material sequenced was peripheral blood, taken before pregnancy. The CDR3 region has the DNA TGCGCCAGCAGGCTACAGCCAACTAATGAAAAACTGTTTTTT. Translation: CASRLQPTNEKLFF. Combining the CDR3 with reference TRBV5-1 and TRBJ1-4 gives the whole variable domain KAGVTQTPRYLIKTRGQQVTLSCSPISGHRSVSWYQQTPGQGLQFLFEYFSETQRNKGNFPGRFSGRQFSNSRSEMNVSTLELGDSALYLCASRLQPTNEKLFFGSGTQLSVL.